This T cell receptor beta chain emerged from a study of identical twins. General study points: Within twin pairs, the out-of-frame alpha sequences they shared showed excess low generation probability.

Each CDR3 protein is one row after TCRdb ran MiXCR on the 5' RACE reads. The sample shows around 250,000 distinct CDR3 sequences, roughly 7.1% of them seen only once. Note on this clonotype: Its cognate antigen is unknown.

This sample was shared with a second study, whose subject was T cells expressing NK-cell markers. That report notes: With respect to HCMV, seven of the eight sequenced donors were seropositive, and one was seronegative.

Sequences were obtained from CD8+ T cells sorted from blood. The clonotype was recovered from a woman aged 18-35 years in good health.

The CDR3 spells CSARPVESYGYTF. The CDR3 DNA follows: TGCAGTGCTAGACCAGTAGAAAGTTATGGCTACACCTTC. The chain is built from TRBV20-1 and TRBJ1-2; D is unresolved. V gave up 2 bases and J gave up 5 bases, with 12 bases separating them. CDR3 length: 13 residues. The germline V gene has CDR1 DFQATT and CDR2 SNEGSKA (reference sequence).